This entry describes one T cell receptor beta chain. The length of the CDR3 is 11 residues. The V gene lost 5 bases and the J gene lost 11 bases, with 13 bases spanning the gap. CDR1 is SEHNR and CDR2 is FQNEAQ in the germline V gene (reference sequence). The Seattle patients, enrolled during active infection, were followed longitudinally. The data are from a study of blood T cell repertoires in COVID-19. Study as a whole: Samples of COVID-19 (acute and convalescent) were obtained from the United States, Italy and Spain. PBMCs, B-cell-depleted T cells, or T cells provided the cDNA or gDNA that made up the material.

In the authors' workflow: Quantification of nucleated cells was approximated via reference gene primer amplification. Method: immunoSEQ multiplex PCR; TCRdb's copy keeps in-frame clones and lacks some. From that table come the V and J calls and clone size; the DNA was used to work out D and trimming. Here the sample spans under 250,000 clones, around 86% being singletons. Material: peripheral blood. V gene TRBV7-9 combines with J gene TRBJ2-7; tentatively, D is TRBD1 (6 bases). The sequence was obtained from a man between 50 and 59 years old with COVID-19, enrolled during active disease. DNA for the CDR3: TGTGCCAGCAGCGTCAACAGGGAGAAGTACTTC. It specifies CASSVNREKYF.